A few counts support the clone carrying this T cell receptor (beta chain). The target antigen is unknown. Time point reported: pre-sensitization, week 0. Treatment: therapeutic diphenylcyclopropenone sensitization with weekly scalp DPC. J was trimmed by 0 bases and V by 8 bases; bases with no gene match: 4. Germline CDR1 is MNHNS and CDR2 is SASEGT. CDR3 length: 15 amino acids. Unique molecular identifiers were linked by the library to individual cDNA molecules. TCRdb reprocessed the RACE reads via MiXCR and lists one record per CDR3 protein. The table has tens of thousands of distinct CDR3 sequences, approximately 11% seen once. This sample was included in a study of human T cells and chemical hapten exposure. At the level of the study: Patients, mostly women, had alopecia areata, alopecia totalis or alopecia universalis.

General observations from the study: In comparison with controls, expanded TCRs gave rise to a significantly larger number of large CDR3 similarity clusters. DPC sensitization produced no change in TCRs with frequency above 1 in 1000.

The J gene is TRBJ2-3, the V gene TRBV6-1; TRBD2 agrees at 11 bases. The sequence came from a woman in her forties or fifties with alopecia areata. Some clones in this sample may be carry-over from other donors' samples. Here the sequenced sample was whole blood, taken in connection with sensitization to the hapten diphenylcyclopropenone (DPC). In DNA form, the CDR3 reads TGTGCCAGCGGACGACTAGCGGGGAGCACAGATACGCAGTATTTT. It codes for CASGRLAGSTDTQYF.